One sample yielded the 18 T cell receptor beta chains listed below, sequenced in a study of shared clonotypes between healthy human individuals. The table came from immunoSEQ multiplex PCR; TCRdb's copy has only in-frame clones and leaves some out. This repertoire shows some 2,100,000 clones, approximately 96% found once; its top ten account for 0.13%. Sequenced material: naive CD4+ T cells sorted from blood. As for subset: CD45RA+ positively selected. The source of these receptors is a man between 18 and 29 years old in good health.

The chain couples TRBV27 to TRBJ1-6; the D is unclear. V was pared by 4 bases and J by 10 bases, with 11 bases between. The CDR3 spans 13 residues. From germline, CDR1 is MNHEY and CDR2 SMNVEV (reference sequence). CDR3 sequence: CASSSRFYSPLHF. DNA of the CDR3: TGTGCCAGCAGTTCAAGGTTCTACTCACCCCTCCACTTT.

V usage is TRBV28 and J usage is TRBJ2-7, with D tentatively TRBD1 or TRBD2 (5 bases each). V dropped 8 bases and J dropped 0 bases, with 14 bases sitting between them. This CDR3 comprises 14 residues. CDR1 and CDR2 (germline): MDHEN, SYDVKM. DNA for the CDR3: TGTGCCAGCGGGACGCCAGGGAGCTCCTACGAGCAGTACTTC. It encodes CASGTPGSSYEQYF.

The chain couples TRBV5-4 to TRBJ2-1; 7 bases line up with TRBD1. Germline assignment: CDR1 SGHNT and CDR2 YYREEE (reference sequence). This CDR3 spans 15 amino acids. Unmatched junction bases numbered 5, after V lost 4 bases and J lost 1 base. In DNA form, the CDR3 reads TGTGCCAGCAGCCGCAAACAGGGGTCCTACAATGAGCAGTTCTTC. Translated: CASSRKQGSYNEQFF.

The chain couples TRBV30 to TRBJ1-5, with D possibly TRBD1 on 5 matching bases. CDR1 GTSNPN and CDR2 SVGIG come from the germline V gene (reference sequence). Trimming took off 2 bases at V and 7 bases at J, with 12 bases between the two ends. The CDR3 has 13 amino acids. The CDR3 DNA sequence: TGTGCCTGGAGTCTGGGGGACCGGCAGCCCCAGCATTTT. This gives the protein CAWSLGDRQPQHF.

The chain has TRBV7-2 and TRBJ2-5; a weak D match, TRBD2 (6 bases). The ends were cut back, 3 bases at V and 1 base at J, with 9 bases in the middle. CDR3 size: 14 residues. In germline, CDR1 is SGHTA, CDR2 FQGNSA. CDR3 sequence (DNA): TGTGCCAGCAGCTTTTGGACTACCCAAGAGACCCAGTACTTC. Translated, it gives CASSFWTTQETQYF.

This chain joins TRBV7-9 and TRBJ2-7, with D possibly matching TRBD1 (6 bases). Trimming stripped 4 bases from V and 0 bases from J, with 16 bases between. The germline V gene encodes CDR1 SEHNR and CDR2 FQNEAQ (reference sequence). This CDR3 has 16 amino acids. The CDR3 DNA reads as TGTGCCAGCAGCTATCAATTTACAGGGAGCTCCTACGAGCAGTACTTC. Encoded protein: CASSYQFTGSSYEQYF.

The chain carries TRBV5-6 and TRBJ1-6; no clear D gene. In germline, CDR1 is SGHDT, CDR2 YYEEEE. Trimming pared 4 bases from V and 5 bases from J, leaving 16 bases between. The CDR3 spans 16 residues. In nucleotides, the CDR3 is TGTGCCAGCAGCCGTTCCGGCCACGACGATAATTCACCCCTCCACTTT. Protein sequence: CASSRSGHDDNSPLHF.

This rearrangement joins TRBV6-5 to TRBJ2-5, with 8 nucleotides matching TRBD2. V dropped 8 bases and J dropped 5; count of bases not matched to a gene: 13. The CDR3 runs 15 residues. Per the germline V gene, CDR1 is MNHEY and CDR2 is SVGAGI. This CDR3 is CASGVGGGRFETQYF. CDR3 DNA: TGTGCCAGCGGGGTCGGGGGGGGTCGATTTGAGACCCAGTACTTC.

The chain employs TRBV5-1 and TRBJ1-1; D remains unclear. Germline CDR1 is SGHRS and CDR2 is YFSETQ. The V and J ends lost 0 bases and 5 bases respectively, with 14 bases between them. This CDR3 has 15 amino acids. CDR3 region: CASSLASPSRTEAFF. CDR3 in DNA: TGCGCCAGCAGCTTGGCGTCCCCATCGAGGACTGAAGCTTTCTTT.

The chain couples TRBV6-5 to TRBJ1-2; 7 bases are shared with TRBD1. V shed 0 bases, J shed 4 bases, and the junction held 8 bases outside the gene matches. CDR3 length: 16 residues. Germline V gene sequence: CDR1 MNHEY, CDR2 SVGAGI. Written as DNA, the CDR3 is TGTGCCAGCAGTTACTCGTACTTGGGACAGCTCTATGGCTACACCTTC. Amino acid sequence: CASSYSYLGQLYGYTF.

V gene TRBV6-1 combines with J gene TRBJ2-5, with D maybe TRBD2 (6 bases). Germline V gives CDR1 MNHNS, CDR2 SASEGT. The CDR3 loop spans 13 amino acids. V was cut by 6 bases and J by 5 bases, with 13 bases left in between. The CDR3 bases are TGTGCCAGCAGGAACGGGGGTTCGGAGACCCAGTACTTC. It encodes CASRNGGSETQYF.

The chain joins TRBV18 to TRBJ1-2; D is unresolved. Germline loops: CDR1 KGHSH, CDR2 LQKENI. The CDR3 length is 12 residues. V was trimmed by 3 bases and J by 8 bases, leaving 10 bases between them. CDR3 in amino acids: CASSPIQEGYTF. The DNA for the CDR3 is TGTGCCAGCTCACCCATCCAGGAGGGCTACACCTTC.

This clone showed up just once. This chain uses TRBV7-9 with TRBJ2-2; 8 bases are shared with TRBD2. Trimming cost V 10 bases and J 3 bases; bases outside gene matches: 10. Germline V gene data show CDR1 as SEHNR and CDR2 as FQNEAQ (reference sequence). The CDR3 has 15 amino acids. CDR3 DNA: TGTGCCACGAGGCGGGGGGCAGTTGACACCGGGGAGCTGTTTTTT. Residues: CATRRGAVDTGELFF.

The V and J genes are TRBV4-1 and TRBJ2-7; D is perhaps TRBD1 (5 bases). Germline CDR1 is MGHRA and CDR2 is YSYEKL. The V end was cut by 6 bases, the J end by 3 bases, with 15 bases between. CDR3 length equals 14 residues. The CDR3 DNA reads TGCGCCAGCAGAGCCCTGCCAGGGCTCTACGAGCAGTACTTC. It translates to CASRALPGLYEQYF.

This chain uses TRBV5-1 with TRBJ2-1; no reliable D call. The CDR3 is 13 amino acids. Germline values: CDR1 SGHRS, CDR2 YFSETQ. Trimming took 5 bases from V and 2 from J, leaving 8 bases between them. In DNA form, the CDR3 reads TGCGCCAGCAGGGGCGGTACCTACAATGAGCAGTTCTTC. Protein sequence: CASRGGTYNEQFF.

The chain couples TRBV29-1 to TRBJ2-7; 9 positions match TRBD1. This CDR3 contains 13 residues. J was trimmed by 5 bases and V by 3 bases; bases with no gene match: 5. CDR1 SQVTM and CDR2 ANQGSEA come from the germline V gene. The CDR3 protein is CSVERTGGNEQYF. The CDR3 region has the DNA TGCAGCGTTGAGCGAACAGGGGGCAACGAGCAGTACTTC.

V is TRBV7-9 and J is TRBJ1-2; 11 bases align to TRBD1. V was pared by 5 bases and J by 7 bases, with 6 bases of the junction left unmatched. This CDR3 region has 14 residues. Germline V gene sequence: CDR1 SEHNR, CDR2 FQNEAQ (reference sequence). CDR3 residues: CASSRGQGAPGYTF. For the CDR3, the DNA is TGTGCCAGCAGCCGCGGACAGGGGGCGCCTGGCTACACCTTC.

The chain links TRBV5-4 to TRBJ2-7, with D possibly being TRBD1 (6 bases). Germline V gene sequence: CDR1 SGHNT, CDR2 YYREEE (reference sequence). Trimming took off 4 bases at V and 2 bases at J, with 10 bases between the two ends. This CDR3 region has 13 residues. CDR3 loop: CASSPAGAYEQYF. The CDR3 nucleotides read TGTGCCAGCAGCCCGGCAGGGGCCTACGAGCAGTACTTC. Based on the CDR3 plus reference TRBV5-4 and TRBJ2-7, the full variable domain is ETGVTQSPTHLIKTRGQQVTLRCSSQSGHNTVSWYQQALGQGPQFIFQYYREEENGRGNFPPRFSGLQFPNYSSELNVNALELDDSALYLCASSPAGAYEQYFGPGTRLTVT.